Listed here is a single TCR beta chain. Germline lookup yields CDR1 MNHEY and CDR2 SVGAGI. The CDR3 runs 15 residues. V was cut by 6 bases and J by 2 bases, with 14 bases left in between. These data originate in a study of glioma-infiltrating T cells after dendritic cell vaccination. Study at large: Samples are from glioblastoma patients in Phase I and II dendritic cell vaccine trials.

Primers: 60 V beta forward and 13 J beta reverse. Generated by immunoSEQ multiplex PCR, the TCRdb table keeps only in-frame clones and is missing some. The sample comprises tens of thousands of clones, around 90% of which are singletons, and 3% to 3.5% rests with the top ten. The sample in question was blood, obtained before dendritic cell vaccination. The chain links TRBV6-5 to TRBJ1-5; D remains unclear. The receptor was derived from a human donor with glioblastoma. CDR3 protein: CASSSTANGNQPQHF. Here the CDR3 DNA reads TGTGCCAGCAGCTCGACTGCGAACGGCAATCAGCCCCAGCATTTT.